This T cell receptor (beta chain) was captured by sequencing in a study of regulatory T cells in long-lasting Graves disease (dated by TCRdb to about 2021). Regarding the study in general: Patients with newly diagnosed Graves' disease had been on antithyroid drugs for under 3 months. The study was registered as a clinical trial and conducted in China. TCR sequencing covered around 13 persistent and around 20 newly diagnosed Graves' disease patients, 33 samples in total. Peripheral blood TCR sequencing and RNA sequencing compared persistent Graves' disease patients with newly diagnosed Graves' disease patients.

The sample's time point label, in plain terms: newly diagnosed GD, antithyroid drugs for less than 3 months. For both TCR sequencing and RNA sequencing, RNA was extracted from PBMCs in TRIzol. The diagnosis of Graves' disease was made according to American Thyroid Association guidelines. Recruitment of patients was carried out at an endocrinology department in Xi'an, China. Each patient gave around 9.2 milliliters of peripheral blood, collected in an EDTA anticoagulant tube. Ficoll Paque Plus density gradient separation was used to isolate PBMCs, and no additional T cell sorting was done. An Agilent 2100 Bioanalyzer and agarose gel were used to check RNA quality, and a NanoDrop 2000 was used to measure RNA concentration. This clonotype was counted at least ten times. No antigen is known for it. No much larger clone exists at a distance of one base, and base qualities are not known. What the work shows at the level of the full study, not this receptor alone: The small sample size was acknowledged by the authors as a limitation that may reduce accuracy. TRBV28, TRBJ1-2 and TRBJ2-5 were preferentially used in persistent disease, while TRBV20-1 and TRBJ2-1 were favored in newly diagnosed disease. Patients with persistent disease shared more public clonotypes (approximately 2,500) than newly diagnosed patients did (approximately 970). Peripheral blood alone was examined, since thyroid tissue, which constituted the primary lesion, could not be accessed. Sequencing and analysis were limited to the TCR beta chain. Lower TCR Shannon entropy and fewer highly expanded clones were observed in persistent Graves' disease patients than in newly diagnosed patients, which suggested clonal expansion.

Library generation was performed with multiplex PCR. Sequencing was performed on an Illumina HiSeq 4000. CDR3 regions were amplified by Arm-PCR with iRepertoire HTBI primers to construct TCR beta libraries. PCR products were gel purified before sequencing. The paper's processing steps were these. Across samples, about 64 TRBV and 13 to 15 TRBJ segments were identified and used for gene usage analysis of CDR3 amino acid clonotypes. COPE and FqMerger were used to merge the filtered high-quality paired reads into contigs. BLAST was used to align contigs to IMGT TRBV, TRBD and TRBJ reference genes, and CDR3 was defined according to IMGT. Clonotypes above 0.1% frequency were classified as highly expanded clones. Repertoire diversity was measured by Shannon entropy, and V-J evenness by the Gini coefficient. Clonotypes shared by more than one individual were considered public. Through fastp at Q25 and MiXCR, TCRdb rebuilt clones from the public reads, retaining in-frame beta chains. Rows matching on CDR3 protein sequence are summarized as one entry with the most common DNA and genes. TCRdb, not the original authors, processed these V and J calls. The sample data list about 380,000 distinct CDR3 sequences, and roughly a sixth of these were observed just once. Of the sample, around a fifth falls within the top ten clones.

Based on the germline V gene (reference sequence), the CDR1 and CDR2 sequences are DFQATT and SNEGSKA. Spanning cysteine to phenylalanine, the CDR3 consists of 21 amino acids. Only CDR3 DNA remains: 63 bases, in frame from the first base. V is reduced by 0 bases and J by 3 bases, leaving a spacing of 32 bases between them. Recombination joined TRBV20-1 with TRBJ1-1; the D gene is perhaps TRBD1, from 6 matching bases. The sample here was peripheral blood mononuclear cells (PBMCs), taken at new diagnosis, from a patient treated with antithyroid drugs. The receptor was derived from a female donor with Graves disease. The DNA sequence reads TGCAGTGCTAGAGATGTAATAGGAGGATGGGCAGGGGAGTTTCCGGACACTGAAGCTTTCTTT. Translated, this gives CSARDVIGGWAGEFPDTEAFF.